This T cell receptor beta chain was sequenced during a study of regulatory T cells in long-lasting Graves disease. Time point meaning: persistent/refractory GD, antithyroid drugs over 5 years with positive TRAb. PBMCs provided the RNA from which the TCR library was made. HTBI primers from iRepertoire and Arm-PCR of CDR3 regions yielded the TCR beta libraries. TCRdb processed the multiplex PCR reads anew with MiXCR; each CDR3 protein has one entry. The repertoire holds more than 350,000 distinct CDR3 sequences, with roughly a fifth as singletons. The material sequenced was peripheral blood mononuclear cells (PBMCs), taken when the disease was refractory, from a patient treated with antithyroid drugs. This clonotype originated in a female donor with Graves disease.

The CDR3 coding sequence is TGTGCCAGCAGTGATGGGTTTAACGAGCAGTACTTC. Translating it yields CASSDGFNEQYF. V gene TRBV2 combines with J gene TRBJ2-7; D remains unclear. Trimming stripped 3 bases from V and 5 bases from J, with 8 bases between. CDR1 is SNHLY and CDR2 is FYNNEI in the germline V gene. The CDR3 spans 12 residues.